This passage covers 18 T cell receptor beta chains from one sample sequenced in a study of Graves' ophthalmopathy and Graves' hyperthyroidism. The sequenced template was RNA, covering the TCR beta CDR3 region. The library came from an HTBI-primed first-round RT-PCR and a second-round multiplex PCR. One entry per CDR3 protein results from TCRdb running MiXCR on the multiplex PCR reads. The repertoire holds hundreds of thousands of distinct CDR3 sequences, with around 40% as singletons. Sample: peripheral blood. Source of these receptors: an adult man with Graves' ophthalmopathy.

This clonotype has a handful of counts. This sequence joins TRBV9 and TRBJ2-6; 11 bases are a match to TRBD2. This CDR3 comprises 18 residues. J gave up 3 bases and V 0 bases, and 5 bases lay outside the gene matches. Germline V gene sequence: CDR1 SGDLS, CDR2 YYNGEE. The CDR3 region has the DNA TGTGCCAGCAGCGTAGCTCCTAGCGGGAGGAGTGGGGCCAACGTCCTGACTTTC. Protein: CASSVAPSGRSGANVLTF.

The chain uses TRBV7-9 and TRBJ2-7; tentatively, D is TRBD2 (5 bases). Between the trimmed V and J ends, which lost 1 base and 0 bases, there was a span of 13 bases. The CDR3 is 16 residues long. CDR1 and CDR2 (germline): SEHNR, FQNEAQ (reference sequence). The CDR3 region is CASSLGTPVGSYEQYF. The CDR3 DNA follows: TGTGCCAGCAGCTTAGGGACTCCCGTGGGCTCCTACGAGCAGTACTTC.

The chain's CDR3 is CASSIRGQTYQPQHF. CDR3 bases: TGTGCCAGTAGTATAAGGGGACAGACTTATCAGCCCCAGCATTTT. The rearrangement links TRBV19 to TRBJ1-5, with 7 bases that match TRBD1. V was pared by 2 bases and J by 5 bases, with 6 bases of the junction left unmatched. Per germline, CDR1 LNHDA and CDR2 SQIVND (reference sequence). This CDR3 contains 15 residues.

The chain is built from TRBV25-1 and TRBJ2-7, with 8 bases fitting TRBD2. With V trimmed by 5 bases and J by 1 base, 13 bases remained unmatched. Germline V lookup: CDR1 MGHDK, CDR2 SYGVNS. This CDR3 contains 17 residues. The CDR3, as DNA: TGTGCCAGCAGTTTAGGTTGGCTTAGCGGGGTATCCTACGAGCAGTACTTC. It is translated as CASSLGWLSGVSYEQYF.

The V call is TRBV7-2, the J call TRBJ1-2; TRBD1 matches at 7 bases. V was pared by 8 bases and J by 1 base, with 7 bases of the junction left unmatched. Per the germline V gene, CDR1 is SGHTA and CDR2 is FQGNSA. CDR3 length: 14 residues. The CDR3 reads CASGQANFNYGYTF. The CDR3 DNA sequence: TGTGCCAGCGGACAGGCAAACTTTAACTATGGCTACACCTTC.

Many counts were recorded for this clonotype. The rearrangement uses TRBV10-3 and TRBJ1-2, with TRBD1 matching over 9 bases. In germline, CDR1 is ENHRY, CDR2 SYGVKD. The junction had 14 bases not matched to a gene; V was cut back by 10 bases and J by 2 bases. This CDR3 region has 16 residues. The CDR3 DNA follows: TGTGCCAGCAAACCGGGGACAGGGATTTTGAACTATGGCTACACCTTC. Amino acid sequence: CASKPGTGILNYGYTF.

This clonotype was counted a few times. This chain uses TRBV6-6 with TRBJ1-4; D is unclear. Germline CDR1 and CDR2: MNHNY and SVGAGI (reference sequence). The CDR3 extends over 12 amino acids. V lost 5 bases to trimming and J lost 8 bases, with 9 bases between them. The CDR3 loop is CASSQSQEKLFF. The CDR3 bases are TGTGCCAGCAGTCAATCTCAAGAAAAACTGTTTTTT.

V gene TRBV11-2 combines with J gene TRBJ2-7; 7 bases align to TRBD2. CDR3 size: 14 residues. Germline V gene lookup returns CDR1 SGHAT and CDR2 FQNNGV. V dropped 6 bases and J dropped 5; count of bases not matched to a gene: 10. Here the CDR3 DNA reads TGTGCCAGCAGAAGATCCGCGGGGGTCGACGAGCAGTACTTC. Translated: CASRRSAGVDEQYF.

This clonotype has only a few counts. Possible read error: a much larger clone is one base away. The CDR3 DNA is TGTGCCAGCAGTGGGGACACCTCCTACGAGCAGTACTTC. The encoded protein is CASSGDTSYEQYF. The chain joins TRBV9 to TRBJ2-7; maybe TRBD1 (6 bases). This CDR3 comprises 13 residues. Trimming removed 5 bases at V and 0 bases at J, with 9 bases between. Germline CDR1 reads SGDLS; CDR2 reads YYNGEE.

To note about this clonotype: At one end, the junction sequence differs from germline, possibly due to a read error. The chain combines TRBV19 with TRBJ1-2, with 10 bases aligning to TRBD1. The germline V gene encodes CDR1 LNHDA and CDR2 SQIVND (reference sequence). There are 14 residues in the CDR3. Here the CDR3 DNA reads TGTGCCAGCCGCCGACAGGGGGCCAACTATGACTACACCTTC. It codes for CASRRQGANYDYTF.

Remarks on this clonotype: Given the absence of the conserved phenylalanine or tryptophan at the CDR3 end, a read error is likely. Because the CDR3's place on the DNA is in doubt, the DNA is left out and the CDR3 is given as listed by TCRdb. The chain uses TRBV29-1 and TRBJ1-3. Germline CDR1 and CDR2: SQVTM and ANQGSEA. Both ends counted, the CDR3 spans 8 residues. CDR3 sequence: CSVESWLA.

The CDR3 sequence: CATSNSRGRGEKLFF. CDR3 sequence (DNA): TGTGCCACCAGCAACTCGAGGGGTAGAGGAGAAAAACTGTTTTTT. V is TRBV15 and J is TRBJ1-4; D might be TRBD1 (5 bases). There are 15 residues in the CDR3. Germline assignment: CDR1 LNHNV and CDR2 YYDKDF (reference sequence). The V gene lost 4 bases and the J gene lost 8 bases, with 17 bases spanning the gap.

This clonotype was counted only a few times. This sequence joins TRBV28 and TRBJ1-1, with no clear D. The V end was cut by 4 bases, the J end by 8 bases, with 11 bases between. CDR1 and CDR2 from the germline V gene are MDHEN and SYDVKM. The CDR3 spans 12 residues. CDR3 in DNA: TGTGCCAGCAGTTCCGAAATTGACGAAGCTTTCTTT. Its protein is CASSSEIDEAFF.

This clonotype was detected only once. The gene calls are TRBV2 and TRBJ2-7; 12 positions match TRBD2. The CDR3 length is 15 residues. The germline CDR1 and CDR2 sequences are SNHLY and FYNNEI. The V segment lost 5 bases and the J segment 6 bases; nucleotides outside the gene matches: 8. The CDR3 is CASSPEGLAGSEQYF. The CDR3 DNA reads TGTGCCAGCAGTCCAGAGGGACTAGCGGGCAGCGAGCAGTACTTC.

This clonotype has ten or more counts. V and J are TRBV7-2 and TRBJ1-2; possible D gene TRBD1, 6 bases. The V and J ends lost 5 bases and 4 bases respectively, with 17 bases between them. The CDR3 totals 15 residues. Germline-derived CDR1 and CDR2 are SGHTA and FQGNSA. The CDR3 loop is CASSRTSGEGYGYTF. The CDR3 DNA is TGTGCCAGCAGCCGCACTTCAGGGGAAGGCTATGGCTACACCTTC.

In its sample, this clonotype was seen a few times. V and J are TRBV2 and TRBJ2-7, with TRBD2 matching 11 bases. The CDR3 is 15 amino acids. V lost 5 bases and J lost 6; bases outside the gene matches: 9. CDR1 and CDR2 (germline): SNHLY, FYNNEI. The CDR3 nucleotides read TGTGCCAGCAGTTATTCTGTAGCGGGAGGGGGCGAGCAGTACTTC. It translates to CASSYSVAGGGEQYF.

This clonotype turned up a few times. As DNA, the CDR3 is TGTGCCAGCAGGCAGGGACCCGAGCAGTACTTC. It codes for CASRQGPEQYF. The chain employs TRBV6-5 and TRBJ2-7; D assignment may be TRBD1 or TRBD2 (5 bases each). The CDR3 consists of 11 residues. V lost 6 bases to trimming and J lost 6 bases, with 9 bases between them. Per the germline V gene, CDR1 is MNHEY and CDR2 is SVGAGI.

The chain is built from TRBV9 and TRBJ1-6; D gene ambiguous. Germline V gene sequence: CDR1 SGDLS, CDR2 YYNGEE. This CDR3 has 13 residues. V was cut by 5 bases and J by 9 bases, with 12 bases left in between. In DNA, the CDR3 is TGTGCCAGCAGTGCCGACGTGGGTTCACCCCTCCACTTT. Protein: CASSADVGSPLHF.